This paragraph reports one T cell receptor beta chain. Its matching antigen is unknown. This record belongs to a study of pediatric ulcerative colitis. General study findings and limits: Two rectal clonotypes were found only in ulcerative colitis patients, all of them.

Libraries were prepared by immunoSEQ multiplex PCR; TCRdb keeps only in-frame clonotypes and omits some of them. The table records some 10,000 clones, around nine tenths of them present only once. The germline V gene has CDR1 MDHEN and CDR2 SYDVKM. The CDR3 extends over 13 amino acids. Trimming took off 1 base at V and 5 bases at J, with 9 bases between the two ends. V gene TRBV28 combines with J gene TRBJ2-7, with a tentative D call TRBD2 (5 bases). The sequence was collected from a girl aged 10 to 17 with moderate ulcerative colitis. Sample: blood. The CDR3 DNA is TGTGCCAGCAGTTTATCGGTGGGAGACGAGCAGTACTTC. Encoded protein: CASSLSVGDEQYF.